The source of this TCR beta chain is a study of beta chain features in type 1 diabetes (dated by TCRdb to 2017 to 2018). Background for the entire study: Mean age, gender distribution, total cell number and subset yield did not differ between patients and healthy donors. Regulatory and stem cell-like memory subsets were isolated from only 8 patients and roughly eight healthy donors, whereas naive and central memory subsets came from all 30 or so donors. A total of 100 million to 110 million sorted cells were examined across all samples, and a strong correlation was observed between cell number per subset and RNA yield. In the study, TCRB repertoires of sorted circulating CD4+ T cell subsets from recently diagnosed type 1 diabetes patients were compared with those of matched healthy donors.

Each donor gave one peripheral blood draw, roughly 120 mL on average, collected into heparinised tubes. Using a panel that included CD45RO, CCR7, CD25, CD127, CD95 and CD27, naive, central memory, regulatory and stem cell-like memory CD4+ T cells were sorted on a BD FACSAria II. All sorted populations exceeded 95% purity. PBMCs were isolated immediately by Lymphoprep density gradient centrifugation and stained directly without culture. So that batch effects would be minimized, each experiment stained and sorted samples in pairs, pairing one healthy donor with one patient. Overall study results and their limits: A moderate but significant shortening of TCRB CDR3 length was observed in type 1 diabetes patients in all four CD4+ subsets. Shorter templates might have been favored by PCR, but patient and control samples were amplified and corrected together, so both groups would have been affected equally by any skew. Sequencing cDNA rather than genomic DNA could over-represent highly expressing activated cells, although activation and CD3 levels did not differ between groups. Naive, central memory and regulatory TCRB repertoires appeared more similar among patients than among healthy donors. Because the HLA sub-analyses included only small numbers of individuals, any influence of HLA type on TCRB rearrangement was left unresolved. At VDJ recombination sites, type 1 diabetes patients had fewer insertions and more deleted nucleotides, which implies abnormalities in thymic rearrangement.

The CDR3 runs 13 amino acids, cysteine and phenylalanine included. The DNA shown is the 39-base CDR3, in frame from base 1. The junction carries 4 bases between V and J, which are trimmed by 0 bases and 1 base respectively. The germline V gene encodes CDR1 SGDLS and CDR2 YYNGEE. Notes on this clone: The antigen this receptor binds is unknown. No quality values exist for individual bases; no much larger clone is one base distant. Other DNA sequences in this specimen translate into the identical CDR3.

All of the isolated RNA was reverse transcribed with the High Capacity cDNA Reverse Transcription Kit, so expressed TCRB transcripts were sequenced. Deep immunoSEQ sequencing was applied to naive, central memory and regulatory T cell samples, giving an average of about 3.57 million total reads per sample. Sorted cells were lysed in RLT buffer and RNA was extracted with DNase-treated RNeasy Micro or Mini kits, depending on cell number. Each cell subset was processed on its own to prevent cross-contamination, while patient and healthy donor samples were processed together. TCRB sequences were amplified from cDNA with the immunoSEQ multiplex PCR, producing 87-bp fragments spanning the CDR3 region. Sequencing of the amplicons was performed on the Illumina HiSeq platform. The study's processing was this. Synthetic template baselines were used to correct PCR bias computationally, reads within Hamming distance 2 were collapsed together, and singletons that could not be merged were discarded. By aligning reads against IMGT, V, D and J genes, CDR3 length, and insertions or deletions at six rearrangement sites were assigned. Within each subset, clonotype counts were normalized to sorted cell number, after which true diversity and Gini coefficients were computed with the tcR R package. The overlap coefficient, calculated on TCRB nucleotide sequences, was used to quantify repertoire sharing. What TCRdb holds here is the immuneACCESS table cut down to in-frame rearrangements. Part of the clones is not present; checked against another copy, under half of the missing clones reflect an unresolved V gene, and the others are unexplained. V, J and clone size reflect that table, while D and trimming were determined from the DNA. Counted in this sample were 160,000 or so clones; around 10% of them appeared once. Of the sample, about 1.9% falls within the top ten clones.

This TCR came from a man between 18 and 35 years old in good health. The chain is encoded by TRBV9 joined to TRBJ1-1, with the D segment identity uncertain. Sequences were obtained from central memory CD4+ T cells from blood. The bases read TGTGCCAGCAGCGTAGCCCCGAACACTGAAGCTTTCTTT. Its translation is CASSVAPNTEAFF.